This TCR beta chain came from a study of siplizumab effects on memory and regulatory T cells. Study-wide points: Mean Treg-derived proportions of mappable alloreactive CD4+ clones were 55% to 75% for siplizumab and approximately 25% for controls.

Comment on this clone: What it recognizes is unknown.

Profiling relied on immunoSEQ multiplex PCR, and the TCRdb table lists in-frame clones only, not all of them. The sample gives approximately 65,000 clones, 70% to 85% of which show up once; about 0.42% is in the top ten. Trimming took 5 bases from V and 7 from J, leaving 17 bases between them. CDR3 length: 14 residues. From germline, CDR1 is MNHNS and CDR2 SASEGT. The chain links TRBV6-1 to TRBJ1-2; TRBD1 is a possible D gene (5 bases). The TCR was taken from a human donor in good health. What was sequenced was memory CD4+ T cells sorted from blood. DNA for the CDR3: TGTGCCAGCAGTAACCGGGACCTCAGAGGTGGCTACACCTTC. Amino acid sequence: CASSNRDLRGGYTF.